This T cell receptor (beta chain) derives from a study of beta chain features in type 1 diabetes. Trimming took 4 bases from V and 0 from J, leaving 7 bases between them. The CDR3 extends over 14 amino acids. Looked up from germline, CDR1 is MNHNS and CDR2 is SASEGT. Cell sorting via CD45RO/CCR7/CD25/CD127/CD95/CD27 was performed to obtain CD4+ naive, central memory, regulatory and stem cell-like memory cells. The study, taken as a whole, reports: Sequencing of cDNA might inflate the share of cells that strongly express TCR.

Every isolated RNA sample was fully reverse transcribed, so sequencing captured expressed TCRB transcripts. Naive, central memory and regulatory T cell samples yielded around 3.3 million reads on average. Data came from immunoSEQ multiplex PCR; TCRdb stores just in-frame clones and leaves some out. The repertoire consists of a few hundred thousand clones, with about 25% occurring once and the leading ten covering 3.5% to 4.5%. This clone was seen a handful of times. Its antigen is unidentified. This receptor was identified in a man aged 30 to 39 in good health. The sequencing sample was made of central memory CD4+ T cells from blood. The V gene is TRBV6-1, the J gene TRBJ2-1, with D uncertain. The CDR3 DNA sequence: TGTGCCAGCAGTGTGAGCGTCTCCTACAATGAGCAGTTCTTC. Amino acid sequence: CASSVSVSYNEQFF.